The source of this TCR beta chain is a study of T-cell reconstitution after alpha-beta-depleted transplantation in children. CDR1 LGHDT and CDR2 YNNKEL come from the germline V gene (reference sequence). CDR3 length equals 11 residues. Between the trimmed V and J ends, which lost 1 base and 9 bases, there was a span of 4 bases. In this sample, this clonotype turned up a few times. This clone may be a read error of a much larger clone one base away. TCRbeta library construction was performed incorporating unique molecular identifiers. In TCRdb, the PCR reads were re-called with MiXCR into one record per CDR3 protein. The sample has hundreds of thousands of distinct CDR3 sequences; under 12% are singletons.

The chain uses TRBV3-1 and TRBJ2-1; D is undetermined. The starting material was PBMCs from the stem cell graft donor, obtained from the stem cell graft. This TCR was recovered from a human donor who donated a stem cell graft to a child with acute myeloid leukemia. CDR3 in amino acids: CASSQGVEQFF. The CDR3 bases are TGTGCCAGCAGCCAAGGGGTTGAGCAGTTCTTC.